Below are 30 T cell receptor beta chains sequenced from a single sample in a study of CD8 T cells in Susac syndrome. RNA totalling roughly 0.5 to 1 ug underwent reverse transcription with random hexamers. TCRdb re-analysed the immunoSEQ multiplex PCR reads in MiXCR, keeping a single row per CDR3 protein. The sample carries around 200,000 distinct CDR3 sequences, approximately 95% recorded once. The sample taken for sequencing was CD4+ T cells from PBMCs. These receptors were collected from a human donor with multiple sclerosis.

V usage is TRBV29-1 and J usage is TRBJ1-2; D is uncertain. Germline CDR1 is SQVTM and CDR2 is ANQGSEA. The CDR3 spans 11 residues. V was cut by 1 base and J by 7 bases, with 7 bases left in between. The CDR3 DNA reads as TGCAGCGTTGAAGGTGGAGTTGGCTACACCTTC. Translation gives CSVEGGVGYTF.

The rearrangement links TRBV5-1 to TRBJ1-5; D might be TRBD1 (5 bases). The CDR3 covers 15 residues. Trimming removed 4 bases from V and 1 base from J, with 12 bases in between. The germline CDR1 and CDR2 sequences are SGHRS and YFSETQ. The chain's CDR3 is CASSRDGTSNQPQHF. CDR3 DNA sequence: TGCGCCAGCAGCCGGGACGGAACAAGCAATCAGCCCCAGCATTTT.

This chain links TRBV20-1 with TRBJ2-5; TRBD1 matches 7 bases. With V trimmed by 4 bases and J by 4 bases, 9 bases remained unmatched. The CDR3 extends over 14 amino acids. The germline CDR1 and CDR2 sequences are DFQATT and SNEGSKA (reference sequence). CDR3 sequence reads: CSATADRDRETQYF. Written as DNA, the CDR3 is TGCAGTGCTACGGCCGACAGGGATCGAGAGACCCAGTACTTC.

The gene calls are TRBV6-2 or TRBV6-3 and TRBJ1-1; D is unresolved. V gave up 4 bases and J gave up 4 bases, with 7 bases separating them. The CDR3 contains 12 residues. Germline assignment: CDR1 MNHEY and CDR2 SVGEGT. CDR3 region: CASSFGPTEAFF. CDR3 DNA sequence: TGTGCCAGCAGTTTCGGACCCACTGAAGCTTTCTTT.

V and J are TRBV20-1 and TRBJ2-4; 10 nucleotides align to TRBD1. This CDR3 spans 15 amino acids. V gave up 5 bases and J gave up 2 bases; unmatched junction bases: 6. Germline lookup yields CDR1 DFQATT and CDR2 SNEGSKA (reference sequence). In DNA, the CDR3 is TGCAGTGCTGATTTGACAGGGGGCTCCAAAAACATTCAGTACTTC. This encodes CSADLTGGSKNIQYF.

The genes are TRBV2 and TRBJ2-1, with D maybe TRBD2 (6 bases). The CDR3 is made up of 15 amino acids. V shed 6 bases and J shed 3 bases, with 15 bases lying between them. Germline V gene lookup returns CDR1 SNHLY and CDR2 FYNNEI. In nucleotides, the CDR3 is TGTGCCAGCAGGGGCGGGACTTTTATCTACAATGAGCAGTTCTTC. Residues: CASRGGTFIYNEQFF.

V usage is TRBV4-1 and J usage is TRBJ1-2, with D uncertain. This CDR3 is built from 15 residues. The germline gives CDR1 MGHRA, CDR2 YSYEKL. Trimming cost V 1 base and J 0 bases, with 9 bases left between them. Here the CDR3 DNA reads TGCGCCAGCAGCCAAGGGCAAGCCGCTAACTATGGCTACACCTTC. It encodes CASSQGQAANYGYTF.

V is TRBV3-1 and J is TRBJ1-6; D is perhaps TRBD1 (5 bases). CDR1 LGHDT and CDR2 YNNKEL come from the germline V gene (reference sequence). The CDR3 loop spans 15 amino acids. V lost 1 base, J lost 10 bases, and 14 bases lay in between. CDR3 nucleotide sequence: TGTGCCAGCAGCCAAGGGCGGGGCACAGGATCACCCCTCCACTTT. Its translation: CASSQGRGTGSPLHF.

In DNA, the CDR3 is TGTGCCAGTAGTATTGCGGACAGCTACGAGCAGTACTTC. Residues: CASSIADSYEQYF. The V and J genes are TRBV19 and TRBJ2-7, with D possibly TRBD1 on 6 matching bases. The CDR3 totals 13 residues. Germline values: CDR1 LNHDA, CDR2 SQIVND (reference sequence). Trimming removed 3 bases at V and 3 bases at J, with 9 bases between.

The CDR3 reads CATSDAGDRGYTF. In nucleotides, the CDR3 is TGTGCCACCAGTGATGCAGGGGATAGAGGCTACACCTTC. The gene calls are TRBV24-1 and TRBJ1-2, with D tentatively TRBD1 (6 bases). Trimming shortened V by 3 bases and J by 8 bases, and 12 bases separated the two germline ends. CDR3 length: 13 amino acids. Germline loops: CDR1 KGHDR, CDR2 SFDVKD.

This chain connects TRBV3-1 to TRBJ2-1; D possibly corresponds to TRBD2 (5 bases). With 3 bases removed from V and 4 bases from J, the gap between germline ends came to 13 bases. Per the germline V gene, CDR1 is LGHDT and CDR2 is YNNKEL (reference sequence). CDR3 length equals 15 residues. The CDR3 region has the DNA TGTGCCAGCAGCCAGGCCTCAAGGGAGTACAATGAGCAGTTCTTC. The encoded protein is CASSQASREYNEQFF.

V is TRBV7-3 and J is TRBJ2-3, with TRBD2 as a possible D gene (6 bases). CDR1 is SGHTA, CDR2 FQGTGA, per germline. The V end lost 5 bases, the J end lost 0 bases, and 9 bases lay between the germline ends. This CDR3 has 14 residues. In DNA, the CDR3 is TGTGCCAGCAGCACCGGGACTAGCACAGATACGCAGTATTTT. Its protein is CASSTGTSTDTQYF.

The V gene is TRBV18, the J gene TRBJ2-1; D is unresolved. This CDR3 spans 13 amino acids. V lost 3 bases and J lost 6, with 9 bases in between. The germline gives CDR1 KGHSH, CDR2 LQKENI. The DNA of the CDR3 is TGTGCCAGCTCACCCCCCGCCATCAATGAGCAGTTCTTC. It encodes CASSPPAINEQFF.

The chain joins TRBV2 to TRBJ1-2; D ambiguous. The CDR3 is 13 residues long. V was pared by 7 bases and J by 5 bases, with 14 bases between. CDR1 SNHLY and CDR2 FYNNEI come from the germline V gene. The CDR3 DNA sequence: TGTGCCAGCACCCTAGGGCAGGAGTATGGCTACACCTTC. Protein product: CASTLGQEYGYTF.

This rearrangement joins TRBV27 to TRBJ1-1; D is unclear. Trimming cost V 3 bases and J 5 bases, with 4 bases left between them. This CDR3 region has 11 residues. Germline V gene sequence: CDR1 MNHEY, CDR2 SMNVEV (reference sequence). CDR3 in amino acids: CASSFGTEAFF. The CDR3 region has the DNA TGTGCCAGCAGTTTCGGGACTGAAGCTTTCTTT.

The V and J genes are TRBV9 and TRBJ2-7; the D gene is possibly TRBD1 (5 bases). Per the germline V gene, CDR1 is SGDLS and CDR2 is YYNGEE. V lost 4 bases and J 3 bases, leaving 14 bases between the germline ends. CDR3 size: 14 residues. CDR3 region: CASSPLGHYYEQYF. The CDR3 bases are TGTGCCAGCAGCCCCCTAGGACATTACTACGAGCAGTACTTC.

The rearrangement uses TRBV5-1 and TRBJ2-1; D may be TRBD2 (5 bases). The CDR3 totals 18 residues. Trimming took 0 bases from V and 6 from J, leaving 22 bases between them. Per germline, CDR1 SGHRS and CDR2 YFSETQ. This CDR3 is CASSLALGGIGGSNEQFF. In nucleotides, the CDR3 is TGCGCCAGCAGCTTGGCCCTTGGTGGTATAGGAGGAAGCAATGAGCAGTTCTTC.

J is TRBJ2-7 and V is TRBV5-6, with a possible D match to TRBD2 (5 bases). Trimming took off 4 bases at V and 7 bases at J, with 15 bases between the two ends. The germline V gene encodes CDR1 SGHDT and CDR2 YYEEEE. The CDR3 loop spans 13 amino acids. The CDR3 loop is CASSLGLTGEQYF. The CDR3 DNA is TGTGCCAGCAGCCTAGGACTCACGGGAGAGCAGTACTTC.

Here the CDR3 DNA reads TGTGCCAGCAGCCAAGTGGCAGAGGATACGCAGTATTTT. This gives the protein CASSQVAEDTQYF. V is TRBV4-2 and J is TRBJ2-3; D is ambiguous. CDR3 length equals 13 residues. Germline V gene data show CDR1 as LGHNA and CDR2 as YNFKEQ. The V end was cut by 1 base, the J end by 6 bases, with 8 bases between.

V is TRBV30 and J is TRBJ2-5; D is unclear. In germline, CDR1 is GTSNPN, CDR2 SVGIG (reference sequence). The CDR3 spans 13 residues. V lost 7 bases to trimming and J lost 5 bases, with 17 bases between them. Written as DNA, the CDR3 is TGTGCCTCCTCCGGACGTTTCGGGGAGACCCAGTACTTC. As protein: CASSGRFGETQYF.

The rearrangement joins TRBV14 to TRBJ1-2; TRBD1 matches 10 bases. J gave up 14 bases and V 2 bases, and 11 bases lay outside the gene matches. The CDR3 sequence is 14 residues long. CDR1 and CDR2 from the germline V gene are SGHDN and FVKESK. This CDR3 is CASSQPGTGALWTF. The DNA of the CDR3 is TGTGCCAGCAGCCAACCCGGGACAGGGGCCCTCTGGACCTTC.

Only a few counts were recorded for this clonotype. The genes are TRBV18 and TRBJ2-5; no definite D call. The CDR3 consists of 14 residues. V was pared by 2 bases and J by 5 bases, with 12 bases between. Germline loops: CDR1 KGHSH, CDR2 LQKENI. CDR3 sequence reads: CASSPGVVRETQYF. CDR3 nucleotides: TGTGCCAGCTCACCAGGGGTGGTCAGGGAGACCCAGTACTTC. Full variable domain (missing parts from reference TRBV18 and TRBJ2-5): NAGVMQNPRHLVRRRGQEARLRCSPMKGHSHVYWYRQLPEEGLKFMVYLQKENIIDESGMPKERFSAEFPKEGPSILRIQQVVRGDSAAYFCASSPGVVRETQYFGPGTRLLVL.

The V and J genes are TRBV30 and TRBJ2-6; the match to TRBD1 covers 9 bases. Germline CDR1 GTSNPN, CDR2 SVGIG (reference sequence). This CDR3 has 17 residues. The CDR3 nucleotides read TGTGCACGAGGTGGGACAGGGCTAAGCTCTGGGGCCAACGTCCTGACTTTC. Protein: CARGGTGLSSGANVLTF. Drawing the rest from reference TRBV30 and TRBJ2-6, the complete variable domain is SQTIHQWPATLVQPVGSPLSLECTVEGTSNPNLYWYRQAAGRGLQLLFYSVGIGQISSEVPQNLSASRPQDRQFILSSKKLLLSDSGFYLCARGGTGLSSGANVLTFGAGSRLTVL.

The chain uses TRBV14 and TRBJ1-2; maybe TRBD1 (5 bases). Germline V lookup: CDR1 SGHDN, CDR2 FVKESK. The length of the CDR3 is 15 residues. Trimming cost V 0 bases and J 4 bases, with 12 bases left between them. The CDR3 here is CASSQDLSGPYGYTF. CDR3 nucleotide sequence: TGTGCCAGCAGCCAAGATCTATCAGGGCCCTATGGCTACACCTTC.

V usage is TRBV29-1 and J usage is TRBJ2-5; the D gene is possibly TRBD2 (7 bases). V shed 6 bases and J shed 1 base, with 12 bases lying between them. The CDR3 totals 13 residues. The germline V gene has CDR1 SQVTM and CDR2 ANQGSEA. The CDR3 DNA sequence: TGCAGCGTCGTCGGGGGGCCCCAAGAGACCCAGTACTTC. This sequence encodes CSVVGGPQETQYF.

The chain combines TRBV30 with TRBJ2-5; D is perhaps TRBD2 (7 bases). CDR3 length: 13 residues. V shed 3 bases and J shed 3 bases, with 11 bases lying between them. Germline loops: CDR1 GTSNPN, CDR2 SVGIG (reference sequence). The CDR3 here is CAWRRGGKETQYF. The CDR3 DNA reads as TGTGCCTGGAGGAGGGGGGGGAAAGAGACCCAGTACTTC.

This clonotype has just one count. The V call is TRBV7-9, the J call TRBJ1-1; D remains ambiguous. V was clipped by 6 bases and J by 10 bases, with 18 bases between them. Germline CDR1 and CDR2: SEHNR and FQNEAQ (reference sequence). This CDR3 region has 13 residues. The CDR3 region has the DNA TGTGCCAGCAGTCTTATAATCCCTAGGAGAGCTTTCTTT. This gives the protein CASSLIIPRRAFF.

The V and J genes are TRBV19 and TRBJ1-1; possible D gene TRBD1, 6 bases. Trimming removed 6 bases at V and 4 bases at J, with 12 bases between. Germline V CDR1 and CDR2: LNHDA, SQIVND (reference sequence). This CDR3 has 13 amino acids. The CDR3 bases are TGTGCCAGTAGGTTGAGGGGGGGCACTGAAGCTTTCTTT. This gives the protein CASRLRGGTEAFF. Based on the CDR3 plus reference TRBV19 and TRBJ1-1, the full variable domain is DGGITQSPKYLFRKEGQNVTLSCEQNLNHDAMYWYRQDPGQGLRLIYYSQIVNDFQKGDIAEGYSVSREKKESFPLTVTSAQKNPTAFYLCASRLRGGTEAFFGQGTRLTVV.

This sequence joins TRBV19 and TRBJ1-2, with 10 nucleotides matching TRBD1. This CDR3 comprises 15 residues. From germline, CDR1 is LNHDA and CDR2 SQIVND (reference sequence). With 5 bases clipped from V and 0 bases from J, the junction kept 3 bases outside the gene matches. This chain's CDR3 is CASSVTGGTNYGYTF. CDR3 nucleotide sequence: TGTGCCAGTAGTGTGACAGGGGGCACTAACTATGGCTACACCTTC.

The chain couples TRBV20-1 to TRBJ1-1, with 8 bases matching TRBD1. The CDR3 runs to 16 residues. The germline gives CDR1 DFQATT, CDR2 SNEGSKA (reference sequence). The V segment lost 0 bases and the J segment 4 bases; nucleotides outside the gene matches: 10. CDR3 in amino acids: CSARDRRTGLGTEAFF. In DNA form, the CDR3 reads TGCAGTGCTAGAGATCGGCGGACAGGGCTGGGCACTGAAGCTTTCTTT.